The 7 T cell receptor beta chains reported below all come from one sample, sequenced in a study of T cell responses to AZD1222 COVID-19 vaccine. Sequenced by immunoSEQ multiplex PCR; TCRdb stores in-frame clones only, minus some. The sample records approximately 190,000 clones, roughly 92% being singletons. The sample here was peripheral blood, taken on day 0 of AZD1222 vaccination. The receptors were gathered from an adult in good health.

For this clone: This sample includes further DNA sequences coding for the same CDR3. The CDR3 region is CASSLGQGGQPQHF. CDR3 DNA: TGTGCCAGCAGCTTAGGGCAGGGGGGACAGCCCCAGCATTTT. This chain joins TRBV7-9 and TRBJ1-5; 7 bases are shared with TRBD1. The CDR3 spans 14 residues. V lost 1 base, J lost 7 bases, and 4 bases stayed unmatched. Germline V CDR1 and CDR2: SEHNR, FQNEAQ (reference sequence). Based on the CDR3 plus reference TRBV7-9 and TRBJ1-5, the full variable domain is DTGVSQNPRHKITKRGQNVTFRCDPISEHNRLYWYRQTLGQGPEFLTYFQNEAQLEKSRLLSDRFSAERPKGSFSTLEIQRTEQGDSAMYLCASSLGQGGQPQHFGDGTRLSIL.

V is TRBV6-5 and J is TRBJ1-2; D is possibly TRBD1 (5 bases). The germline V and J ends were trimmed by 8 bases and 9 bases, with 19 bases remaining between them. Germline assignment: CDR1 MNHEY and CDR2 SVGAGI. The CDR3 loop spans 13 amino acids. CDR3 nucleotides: TGTGCCAGCCGACCCTGGGACGGCGGACGCTACACCTTC. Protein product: CASRPWDGGRYTF.

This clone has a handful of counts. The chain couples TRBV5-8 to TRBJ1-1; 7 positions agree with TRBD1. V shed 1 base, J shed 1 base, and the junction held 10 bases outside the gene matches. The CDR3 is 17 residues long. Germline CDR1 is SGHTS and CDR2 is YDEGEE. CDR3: CASSLYTGAGGNTEAFF. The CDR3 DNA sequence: TGTGCCAGCAGCTTGTATACAGGGGCGGGGGGGAACACTGAAGCTTTCTTT.

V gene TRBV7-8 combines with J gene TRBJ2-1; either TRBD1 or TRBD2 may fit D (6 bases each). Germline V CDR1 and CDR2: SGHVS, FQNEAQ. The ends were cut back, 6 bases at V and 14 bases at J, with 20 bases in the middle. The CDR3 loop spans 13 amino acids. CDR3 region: CASRFRGRGQEFF. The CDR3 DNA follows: TGTGCCAGCAGATTTAGGGGCCGGGGGCAGGAGTTCTTC.

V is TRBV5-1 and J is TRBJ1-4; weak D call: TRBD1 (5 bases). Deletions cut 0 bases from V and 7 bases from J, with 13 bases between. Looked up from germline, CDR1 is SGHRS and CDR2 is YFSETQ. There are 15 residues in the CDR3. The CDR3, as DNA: TGCGCCAGCAGCTTGGAAGGGGCCGTCGGTGAAAAACTGTTTTTT. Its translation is CASSLEGAVGEKLFF.

CDR3 coding DNA: TGTGCCAGCAGTCGTCACACTAGCGGGGAGCAGTTCTTC. Protein sequence: CASSRHTSGEQFF. V usage is TRBV7-9 and J usage is TRBJ2-1, with 9 bases fitting TRBD2. The CDR3 length is 13 residues. With 6 bases clipped from V and 10 bases from J, the junction kept 7 bases outside the gene matches. Germline V lookup: CDR1 SEHNR, CDR2 FQNEAQ (reference sequence).

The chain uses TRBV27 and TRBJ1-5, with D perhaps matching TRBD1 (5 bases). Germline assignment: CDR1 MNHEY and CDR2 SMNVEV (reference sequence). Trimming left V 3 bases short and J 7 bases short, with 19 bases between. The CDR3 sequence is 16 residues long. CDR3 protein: CASSFGAPTDGQPQHF. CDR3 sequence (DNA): TGTGCCAGCAGTTTCGGCGCCCCGACAGACGGGCAGCCCCAGCATTTT.